This record concerns one TCR beta chain sequence. Its antigen is not identified. With UMI labels, 5' RACE was used to prepare the TRB cDNA libraries. TCRdb reprocessed the 5' RACE reads; each CDR3 protein has one entry and no DNA is given. This sample's table reports more than 45,000 distinct CDR3 sequences. This specimen comes from a study of CXCR3-negative and CXCR3-positive naive CD8 T cells. Regarding the study as a whole: Because surface CD5 did not distinguish the naive subsets, TCR strength was inferred from TRB CDR3 properties. For memory CD8+ cells diversity was much lower, but both naive subsets had comparably high diversity.

Triplicate sorts, around 310,000 cells apiece, were made for each CD8+ T cell subset. The CDR3 length is 14 residues. The germline gives CDR1 MNHEY, CDR2 SMNVEV (reference sequence). The chain recombines TRBV27 with TRBJ2-7; the D call from TCRdb, TRBD1, cannot be confirmed without DNA. The material sequenced was memory CD8+ T cells from blood. The receptor was isolated from a human donor in good health. Some clones in this sample may be carry-over from other donors' samples. CDR3 sequence reads: CASSLEGQLNEQYF.